These 5 T cell receptor beta chains share one sample of origin, sequenced in a study of blood T cells in healthy people across ages. A second 7 to 11 cycle PCR used barcoded and J-beta primers. MiXCR, run by TCRdb on the 5' RACE reads, gives a single entry per CDR3 protein. The sample contains 550,000 to 700,000 distinct CDR3 sequences, 25% to 30% of which appear only once. Sequencing was performed on blood. Receptor source: a woman aged 70-85 years in good health.

In this sample, this clonotype turned up a few times. This chain links TRBV12-3 or TRBV12-4 with TRBJ1-2; D unresolved. This CDR3 has 13 amino acids. The V gene lost 2 bases and the J gene lost 6 bases, with 10 bases spanning the gap. The CDR3 DNA reads TGTGCCAGCAGTTTACGGCAGGCTCATGGCTACACCTTC. Its protein is CASSLRQAHGYTF.

The chain combines TRBV20-1 with TRBJ2-6; no firm D call. Germline values: CDR1 DFQATT, CDR2 SNEGSKA (reference sequence). CDR3 length: 16 amino acids. With 1 base removed from V and 0 bases from J, the gap between germline ends came to 10 bases. CDR3 in amino acids: CSARGASSSGANVLTF. The CDR3 DNA is TGCAGTGCTAGAGGGGCCAGCAGCTCTGGGGCCAACGTCCTGACTTTC.

This clonotype was detected only a few times. The V and J genes are TRBV4-1 and TRBJ2-5; D uncertain. The better agreement between TRBJ2-1 and the DNA end casts doubt on the J call. Germline assignment: CDR1 MGHRA and CDR2 YSYEKL. The CDR3 is 15 residues long. CDR3 bases: TGCGCCAGCAGCCAAGTGATCGGTGCCGGCAATGAGCAGTTCTTC. It encodes CASSQVIGAGNEQFF.

CDR3 nucleotide sequence: TGTGCCAGCAGCTCCCCCGCGGGTGGGGTTAGGAACGAGCAGTACTTC. This encodes CASSSPAGGVRNEQYF. This sequence joins TRBV7-8 and TRBJ2-5; tentative D call: TRBD2 (5 bases). The J call is in doubt because the DNA end fits TRBJ2-7 better. The CDR3 length is 16 residues. Germline V lookup: CDR1 SGHVS, CDR2 FQNEAQ.

This clonotype was seen ten or more times. The chain links TRBV6-2 or TRBV6-3 to TRBJ2-6; the D is unclear. V was pared by 9 bases and J by 0 bases, with 6 bases between. Germline V CDR1 and CDR2: MNHEY, SVGEGT. The CDR3 has 13 amino acids. The CDR3 DNA sequence: TGTGCCAGTAGAGTCTCTGGGGCCAACGTCCTGACTTTC. Translation gives CASRVSGANVLTF.